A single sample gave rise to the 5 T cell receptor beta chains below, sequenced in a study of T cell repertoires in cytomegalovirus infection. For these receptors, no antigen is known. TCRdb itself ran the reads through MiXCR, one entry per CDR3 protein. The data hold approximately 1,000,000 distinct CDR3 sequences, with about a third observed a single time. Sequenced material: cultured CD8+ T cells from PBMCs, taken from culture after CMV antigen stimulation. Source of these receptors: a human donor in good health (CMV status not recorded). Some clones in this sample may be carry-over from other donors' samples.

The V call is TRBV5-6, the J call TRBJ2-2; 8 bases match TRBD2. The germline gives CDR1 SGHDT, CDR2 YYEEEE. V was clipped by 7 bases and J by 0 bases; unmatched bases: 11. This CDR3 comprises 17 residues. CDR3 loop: CASGLVAGFSNTGELFF. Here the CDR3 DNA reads TGTGCCAGCGGGCTTGTAGCGGGATTCTCGAACACCGGGGAGCTGTTTTTT.

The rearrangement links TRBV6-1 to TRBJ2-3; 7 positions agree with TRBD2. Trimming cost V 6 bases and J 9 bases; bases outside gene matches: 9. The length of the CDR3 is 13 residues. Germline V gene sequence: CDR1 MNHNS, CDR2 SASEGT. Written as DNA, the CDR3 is TGTGCCAGCAGACCCCCCGGGGAGGGGACGCAGTATTTT. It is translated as CASRPPGEGTQYF.

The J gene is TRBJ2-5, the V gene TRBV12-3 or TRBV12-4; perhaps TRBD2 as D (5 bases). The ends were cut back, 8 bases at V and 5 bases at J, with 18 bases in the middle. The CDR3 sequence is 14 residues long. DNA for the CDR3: TGTGCCAGCGGCACCGGGATTAACTGGGAGACCCAGTACTTC. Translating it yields CASGTGINWETQYF.

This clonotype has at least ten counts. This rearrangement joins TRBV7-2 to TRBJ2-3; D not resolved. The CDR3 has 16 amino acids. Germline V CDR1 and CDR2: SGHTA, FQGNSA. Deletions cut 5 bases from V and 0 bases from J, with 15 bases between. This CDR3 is CASSVPTVLSTDTQYF. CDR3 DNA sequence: TGTGCCAGCAGCGTCCCGACCGTGTTGAGCACAGATACGCAGTATTTT.

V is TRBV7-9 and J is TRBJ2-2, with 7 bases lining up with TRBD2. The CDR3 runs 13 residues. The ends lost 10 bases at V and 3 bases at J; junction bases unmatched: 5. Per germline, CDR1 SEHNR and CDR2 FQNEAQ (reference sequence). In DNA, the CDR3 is TGTGCCATGGGGAGGGGCGACACCGGGGAGCTGTTTTTT. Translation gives CAMGRGDTGELFF. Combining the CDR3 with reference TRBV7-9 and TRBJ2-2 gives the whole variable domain DTGVSQNPRHKITKRGQNVTFRCDPISEHNRLYWYRQTLGQGPEFLTYFQNEAQLEKSRLLSDRFSAERPKGSFSTLEIQRTEQGDSAMYLCAMGRGDTGELFFGEGSRLTVL.